This section outlines one TCR beta chain sequence together with its context. As yet, its antigen is unknown. This record comes from a study of vaccination and CD4 T cells after COVID-19. Across the study: Stimuli were overlapping spike peptide pools of SARS-CoV-2 and three common cold coronaviruses (HCoV-NL63, HCoV-OC43, HCoV-229E).

Cultured CD4+ T cell DNA underwent sequencing with the Oncomine TCR Beta short-read assay. TCRdb reprocessed the PCR reads via MiXCR and lists one record per CDR3 protein. The table shows about 15,000 distinct CDR3 sequences, with approximately 53% occurring only once. Treatment of the sample: roughly 11-day PBMC culture with coronavirus spike peptide pools or control peptides (ViraFEST assay). Peptide pool stimulation in ViraFEST expanded antigen-specific T cells, whose TCRs were then sequenced. The sequence derives from a human donor who had recovered from COVID-19. Material: CD4+ T cells from blood, cultured in vitro.

The DNA of the CDR3 is TGTGCCACCCGAATAGGTCCGGGACAGGGCCAAAACATTCAGTACTTC. This sequence encodes CATRIGPGQGQNIQYF. V and J are TRBV6-1 and TRBJ2-4; TRBD1 matches at 9 bases. Losses at the gene ends were 10 bases for V and 5 bases for J; bases not matched to a gene: 15. CDR3 size: 16 residues. Per germline, CDR1 MNHNS and CDR2 SASEGT.